This T cell receptor beta chain was observed in a study of Tregs in tolerant kidney transplant recipients. Concerning this clone itself: Its matching antigen is unknown.

General observations from the study: Biological reproducibility was not directly addressed in this study. Antigen-driven expansion was suggested because donor-specific Tregs expanded more than all Tregs in tolerant patients.

Here immunoSEQ multiplex PCR was the method, and the copy in TCRdb shows in-frame clones only, minus some. The table shows 98,000 or so clones, with 90% occurring only once. The ends lost 4 bases at V and 1 base at J; junction bases unmatched: 9. Germline CDR1 SGHRS, CDR2 YFSETQ. The CDR3 is made up of 16 amino acids. The sequence was obtained from a human donor who received a combined kidney and bone marrow transplant. The sequences come from CD4+ T cells from blood, collected before the transplant. The V call is TRBV5-1, the J call TRBJ2-3, with 7 bases lining up with TRBD2. CDR3 nucleotide sequence: TGCGCCAGCAGCGGGGGGACTAAATCTGGCACAGATACGCAGTATTTT. Protein sequence: CASSGGTKSGTDTQYF.